The T cell receptor (beta chain) described here comes from a study of regulatory T cells in long-lasting Graves disease. This clonotype has a handful of counts. Arm-PCR with iRepertoire HTBI primers amplified the CDR3 regions for these TCR beta libraries. Via MiXCR, TCRdb re-called the multiplex PCR reads, giving one row per CDR3 protein. The sample lists 500,000 to 800,000 distinct CDR3 sequences, about 30% occurring once. The time point here: persistent/refractory GD, antithyroid drugs over 5 years with positive TRAb. There was RNA extracted from PBMCs, and the TCR library was made from it. The receptor's source is a female donor with Graves disease. Sequences were derived from peripheral blood mononuclear cells (PBMCs), sampled when the disease was refractory, from a patient treated with antithyroid drugs.

CDR3 coding DNA: TGTGCCACCAGCAGAGATCAGAGCTCTGGGGCCAACGTCCTGACTTTC. It is translated as CATSRDQSSGANVLTF. The chain is built from TRBV15 and TRBJ2-6; no clear D gene. V dropped 0 bases and J dropped 0 bases, with 6 bases sitting between them. The CDR3 contains 16 residues. Germline CDR1 reads LNHNV; CDR2 reads YYDKDF (reference sequence).